One sample yielded the 10 T cell receptor beta chains listed below, sequenced in a study of a mutant IDH1 vaccine in newly diagnosed glioma. Their specific antigens are unknown. Repertoires were generated with immunoSEQ multiplex PCR, while TCRdb's copy carries only in-frame clones and drops some. Of roughly 50,000 clones listed, around 82% were seen once; the top ten hold over 3%. This sample's time point: week 5, during vaccination. The study gave 300 ug of mutant IDH1 20-mer peptide per vaccine dose, with topical imiquimod. Source: PBMCs, taken from a glioma patient whose treatment included an IDH1 peptide vaccine. The receptors here all came from a woman under 30 with glioma. Some clones in this sample may be carry-over from other donors' samples.

V gene TRBV9 combines with J gene TRBJ2-7; no definite D call. There are 14 residues in the CDR3. V lost 0 bases, J lost 1 base, and 8 bases lay in between. Looked up from germline, CDR1 is SGDLS and CDR2 is YYNGEE. The CDR3 sequence is CASSVGGLSYEQYF. The CDR3 DNA is TGTGCCAGCAGCGTAGGAGGCCTTTCCTACGAGCAGTACTTC.

The J gene is TRBJ2-3, the V gene TRBV5-1; no definite D call. The germline CDR1 and CDR2 sequences are SGHRS and YFSETQ. The CDR3 is 11 residues long. Deletions cut 3 bases from V and 2 bases from J, with 1 base between. CDR3 sequence: CASSYTDTQYF. The CDR3 nucleotides read TGCGCCAGCAGCTACACAGATACGCAGTATTTT.

There are a few counts of this clone. The CDR3, as DNA: TGTGCCTGGAATCTACAGGGTATCTTGGGCTACACCTTC. The encoded protein is CAWNLQGILGYTF. V gene TRBV30 combines with J gene TRBJ1-2; the D gene is possibly TRBD1 (6 bases). CDR3 length equals 13 residues. The germline V gene has CDR1 GTSNPN and CDR2 SVGIG (reference sequence). V lost 4 bases to trimming and J lost 8 bases, with 17 bases between them.

The rearrangement joins TRBV2 to TRBJ1-5; 8 bases align to TRBD1. V shed 7 bases, J shed 2 bases, and the junction held 4 bases outside the gene matches. Germline lookup yields CDR1 SNHLY and CDR2 FYNNEI. CDR3 size: 14 residues. DNA for the CDR3: TGTGCCAGCATTCTGGACAGGGGCAATCAGCCCCAGCATTTT. Translating it yields CASILDRGNQPQHF. The full variable domain, completed using reference TRBV2 and TRBJ1-5, is EPEVTQTPSHQVTQMGQEVILRCVPISNHLYFYWYRQILGQKVEFLVSFYNNEISEKSEIFDDQFSVERPDGSNFTLKIRSTKLEDSAMYFCASILDRGNQPQHFGDGTRLSIL.

This clone was recorded once. The chain is built from TRBV5-8 and TRBJ2-5; TRBD1 aligns across 9 bases. Germline V gene lookup returns CDR1 SGHTS and CDR2 YDEGEE. The CDR3 has 14 residues. The V gene end was trimmed by 2 bases and the J gene end by 2 bases; junction bases not matched to a gene: 1. The CDR3 bases are TGTGCCAGCAGCTTCGGACAGGGGCAAGAGACCCAGTACTTC. It translates to CASSFGQGQETQYF.

The chain couples TRBV4-3 to TRBJ2-1; D is ambiguous. V was clipped by 0 bases and J by 6 bases, with 6 bases between them. Germline V gives CDR1 LGHNA, CDR2 YSLEER. There are 13 residues in the CDR3. The CDR3 reads CASSQDMGNEQFF. The CDR3 DNA reads as TGCGCCAGCAGCCAAGATATGGGCAATGAGCAGTTCTTC.

V usage is TRBV27 and J usage is TRBJ1-5, with D perhaps matching TRBD1 (6 bases). The V and J ends lost 6 bases and 1 base respectively, with 10 bases between them. Germline-derived CDR1 and CDR2 are MNHEY and SMNVEV (reference sequence). This CDR3 has 14 residues. This chain's CDR3 is CASRPGQSNQPQHF. Here the CDR3 DNA reads TGTGCCAGCAGACCCGGACAGAGCAATCAGCCCCAGCATTTT.

The V call is TRBV2, the J call TRBJ2-3, with D unclear. Germline V gene data show CDR1 as SNHLY and CDR2 as FYNNEI. The CDR3 consists of 14 residues. Between the trimmed V and J ends, which lost 6 bases and 2 bases, there was a span of 12 bases. The chain's CDR3 is CASRLSDHTDTQYF. CDR3 DNA: TGTGCCAGCAGGTTAAGTGATCACACAGATACGCAGTATTTT.

In the case of this clone: The germline gene is not matched at one end of the junction; a read error may be the cause. The chain is built from TRBV19 and TRBJ1-5; unclear D gene. The germline gives CDR1 LNHDA, CDR2 SQIVND (reference sequence). This CDR3 spans 14 amino acids. CDR3 DNA sequence: TGTGCCAGTCGGTATCAGGCAGGCAATCAACCCCAGCATTTT. This encodes CASRYQAGNQPQHF.

This clone has just one count. The rearrangement uses TRBV19 and TRBJ2-7; 9 bases line up with TRBD2. CDR3 size: 14 residues. CDR1 LNHDA and CDR2 SQIVND come from the germline V gene (reference sequence). The V and J ends lost 5 bases and 3 bases, in that order; junction bases with no gene match: 5. In DNA, the CDR3 is TGTGCCAGTAGTCTTAGCGGGAGCCTCTACGAGCAGTACTTC. It encodes CASSLSGSLYEQYF.